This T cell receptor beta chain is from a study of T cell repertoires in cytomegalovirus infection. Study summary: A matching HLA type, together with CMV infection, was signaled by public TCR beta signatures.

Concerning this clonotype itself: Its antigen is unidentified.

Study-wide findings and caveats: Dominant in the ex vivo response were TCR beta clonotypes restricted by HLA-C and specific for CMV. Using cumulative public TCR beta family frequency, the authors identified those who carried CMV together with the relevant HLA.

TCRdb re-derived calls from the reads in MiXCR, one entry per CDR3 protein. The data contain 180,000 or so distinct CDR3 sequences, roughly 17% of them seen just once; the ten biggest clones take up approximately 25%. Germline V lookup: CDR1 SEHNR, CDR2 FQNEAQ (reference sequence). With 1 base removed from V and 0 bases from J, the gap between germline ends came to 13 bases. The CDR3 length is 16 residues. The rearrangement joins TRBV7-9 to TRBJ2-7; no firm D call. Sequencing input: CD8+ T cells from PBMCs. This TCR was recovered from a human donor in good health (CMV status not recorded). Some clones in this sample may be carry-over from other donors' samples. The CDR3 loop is CASSLGWADHSYEQYF. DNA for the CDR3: TGTGCCAGCAGCTTAGGGTGGGCGGACCACTCCTACGAGCAGTACTTC.